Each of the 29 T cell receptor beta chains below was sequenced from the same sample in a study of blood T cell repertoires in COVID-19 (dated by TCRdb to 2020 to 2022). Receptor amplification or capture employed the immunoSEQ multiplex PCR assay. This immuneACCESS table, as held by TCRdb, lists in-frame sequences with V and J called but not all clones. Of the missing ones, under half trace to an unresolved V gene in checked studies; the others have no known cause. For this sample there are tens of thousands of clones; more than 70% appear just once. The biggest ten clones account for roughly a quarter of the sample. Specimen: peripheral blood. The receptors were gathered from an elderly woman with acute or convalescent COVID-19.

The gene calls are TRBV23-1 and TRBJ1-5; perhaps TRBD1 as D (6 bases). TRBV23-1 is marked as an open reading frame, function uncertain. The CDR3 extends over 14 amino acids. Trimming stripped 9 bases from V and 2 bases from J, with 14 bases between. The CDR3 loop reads CASRGGVGNQPQHF. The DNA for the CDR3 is TGCGCCAGTAGGGGGGGAGTGGGCAATCAGCCCCAGCATTTT.

CDR3 in DNA: TGTGCCTGGAGGGCGGAAAGCTCCTATAATTCACCCCTCCACTTT. Translating gives CAWRAESSYNSPLHF. The chain carries TRBV30 and TRBJ1-6; no clear D gene. Trimming cost V 3 bases and J 0 bases, with 9 bases left between them. Germline CDR1 reads GTSNPN; CDR2 reads SVGIG (reference sequence). CDR3 length: 15 amino acids.

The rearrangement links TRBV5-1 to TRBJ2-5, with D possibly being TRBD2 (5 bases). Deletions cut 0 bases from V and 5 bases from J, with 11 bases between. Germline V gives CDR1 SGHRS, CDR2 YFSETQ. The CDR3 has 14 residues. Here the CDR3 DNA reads TGCGCCAGCAGCTTGGTTCACGGCGGGGAGACCCAGTACTTC. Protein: CASSLVHGGETQYF.

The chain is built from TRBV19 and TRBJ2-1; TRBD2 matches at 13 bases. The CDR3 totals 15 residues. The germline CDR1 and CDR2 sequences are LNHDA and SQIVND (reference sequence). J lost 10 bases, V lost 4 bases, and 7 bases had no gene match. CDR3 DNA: TGTGCCAGTAGTAAGACTAGCGGGGGGTCCAACGAGCAGTTCTTC. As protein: CASSKTSGGSNEQFF.

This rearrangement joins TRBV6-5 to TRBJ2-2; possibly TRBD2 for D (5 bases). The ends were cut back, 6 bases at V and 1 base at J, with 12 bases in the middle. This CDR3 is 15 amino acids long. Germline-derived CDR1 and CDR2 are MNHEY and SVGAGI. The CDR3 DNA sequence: TGTGCCAGCAGCTCTTCGGAGGTGAACACCGGGGAGCTGTTTTTT. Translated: CASSSSEVNTGELFF.

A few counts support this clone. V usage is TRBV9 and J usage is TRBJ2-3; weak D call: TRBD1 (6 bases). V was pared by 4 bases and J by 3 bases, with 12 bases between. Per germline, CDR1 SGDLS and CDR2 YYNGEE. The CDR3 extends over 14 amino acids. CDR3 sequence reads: CASSKGQGTDTQYF. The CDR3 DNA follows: TGTGCCAGCAGCAAGGGGCAGGGGACAGATACGCAGTATTTT.

DNA of the CDR3: TGTGCCGGGGACAGGGACTACGAGCAGTACGTC. This encodes CAGDRDYEQYV. The V gene is TRBV28, the J gene TRBJ2-7; 9 nucleotides match TRBD1. The germline V gene encodes CDR1 MDHEN and CDR2 SYDVKM. The CDR3 has 11 residues. Trimming at V came to 11 bases and at J to 3 bases, leaving 2 bases not matched to a gene.

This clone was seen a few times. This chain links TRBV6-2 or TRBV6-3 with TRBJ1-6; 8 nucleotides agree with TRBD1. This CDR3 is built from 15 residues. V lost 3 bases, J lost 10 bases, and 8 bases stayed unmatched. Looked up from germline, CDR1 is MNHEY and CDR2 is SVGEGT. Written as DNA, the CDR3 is TGTGCCAGCAGTTATCCCACAGGGGGATGGTCACCCCTCCACTTT. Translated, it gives CASSYPTGGWSPLHF.

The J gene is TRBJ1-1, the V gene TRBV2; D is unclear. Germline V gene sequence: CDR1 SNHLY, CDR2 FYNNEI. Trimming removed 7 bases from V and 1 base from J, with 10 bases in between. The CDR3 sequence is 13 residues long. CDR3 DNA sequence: TGTGCCAGCACCCGATCAGAGAACACTGAAGCTTTCTTT. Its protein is CASTRSENTEAFF.

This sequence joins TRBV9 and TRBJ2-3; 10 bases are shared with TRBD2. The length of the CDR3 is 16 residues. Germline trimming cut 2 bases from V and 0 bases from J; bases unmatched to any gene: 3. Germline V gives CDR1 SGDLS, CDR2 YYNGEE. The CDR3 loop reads CASSVELAGSTDTQYF. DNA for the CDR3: TGTGCCAGCAGCGTTGAACTAGCGGGGAGCACAGATACGCAGTATTTT.

DNA of the CDR3: TGTGCCAGCAGCTTGGCCAGCGGCGGGGGCAGAAAGGAGACCCAGTACTTC. Protein: CASSLASGGGRKETQYF. The chain couples TRBV5-4 to TRBJ2-5; possibly TRBD2 for D (7 bases). CDR1 SGHNT and CDR2 YYREEE come from the germline V gene (reference sequence). This CDR3 contains 17 residues. V lost 0 bases to trimming and J lost 5 bases, with 20 bases between them.

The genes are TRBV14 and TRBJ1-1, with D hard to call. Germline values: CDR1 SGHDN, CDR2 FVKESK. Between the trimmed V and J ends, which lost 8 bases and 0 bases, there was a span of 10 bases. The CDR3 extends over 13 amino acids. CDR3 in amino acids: CASSRTMNTEAFF. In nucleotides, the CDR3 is TGTGCCAGCTCCAGAACCATGAACACTGAAGCTTTCTTT.

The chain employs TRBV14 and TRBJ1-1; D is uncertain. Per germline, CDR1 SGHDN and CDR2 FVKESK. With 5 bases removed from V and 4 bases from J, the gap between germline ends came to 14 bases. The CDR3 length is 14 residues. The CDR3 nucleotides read TGTGCCAGCAGCGCTCCTGGGAGGGTCACTGAAGCTTTCTTT. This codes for CASSAPGRVTEAFF.

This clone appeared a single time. The CDR3 DNA reads as TGCGCCAGCAGCTACCCAGGGGGTACCGGGGAGCTGTTTTTT. It is translated as CASSYPGGTGELFF. This chain links TRBV4-1 with TRBJ2-2, with 7 bases lining up with TRBD1. CDR1 is MGHRA and CDR2 is YSYEKL in the germline V gene. There are 14 residues in the CDR3. The J segment lost 5 bases and the V segment lost 5 bases, leaving 5 bases of the junction unmatched.

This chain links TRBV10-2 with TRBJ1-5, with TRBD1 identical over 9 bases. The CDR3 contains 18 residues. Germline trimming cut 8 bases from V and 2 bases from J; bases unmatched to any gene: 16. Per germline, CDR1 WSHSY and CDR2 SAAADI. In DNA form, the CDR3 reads TGCGCCAGCGCAGGGACAGGGTGGTATAGTTATGGCAATCAGCCCCAGCATTTT. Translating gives CASAGTGWYSYGNQPQHF.

As DNA, the CDR3 is TGCGCCAGCAGCTTAAACAGGGGTGGCAATCAGCCCCAGCATTTT. This gives the protein CASSLNRGGNQPQHF. This chain links TRBV10-2 with TRBJ1-5; TRBD1 matches 7 bases. Trimming took 6 bases from V and 2 from J; bases not matched to a gene: 7. The germline V gene has CDR1 WSHSY and CDR2 SAAADI. This CDR3 has 15 amino acids.

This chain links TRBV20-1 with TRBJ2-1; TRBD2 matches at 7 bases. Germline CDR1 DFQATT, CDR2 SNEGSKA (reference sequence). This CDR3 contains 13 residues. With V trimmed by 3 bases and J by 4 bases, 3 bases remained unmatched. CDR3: CSASSGGYNEQFF. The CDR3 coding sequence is TGCAGTGCTAGTTCGGGGGGATACAATGAGCAGTTCTTC.

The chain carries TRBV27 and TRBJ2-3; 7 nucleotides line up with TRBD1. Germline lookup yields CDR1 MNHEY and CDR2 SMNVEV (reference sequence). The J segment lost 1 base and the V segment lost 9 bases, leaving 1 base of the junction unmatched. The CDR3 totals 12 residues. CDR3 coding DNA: TGTGCCAGTCAGGGGGGCACAGATACGCAGTATTTT. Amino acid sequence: CASQGGTDTQYF.

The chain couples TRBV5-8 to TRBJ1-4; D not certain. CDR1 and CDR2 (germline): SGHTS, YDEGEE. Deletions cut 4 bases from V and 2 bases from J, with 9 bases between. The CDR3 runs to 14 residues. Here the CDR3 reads CASSLGGTNEKLFF. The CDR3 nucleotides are TGTGCCAGCAGCCTAGGCGGGACTAATGAAAAACTGTTTTTT.

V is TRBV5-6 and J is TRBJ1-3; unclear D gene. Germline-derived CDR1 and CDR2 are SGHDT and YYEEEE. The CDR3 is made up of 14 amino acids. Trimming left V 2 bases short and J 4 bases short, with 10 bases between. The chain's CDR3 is CASSFREAGNTIYF. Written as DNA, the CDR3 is TGTGCCAGCAGCTTTAGGGAGGCAGGAAACACCATATATTTT.

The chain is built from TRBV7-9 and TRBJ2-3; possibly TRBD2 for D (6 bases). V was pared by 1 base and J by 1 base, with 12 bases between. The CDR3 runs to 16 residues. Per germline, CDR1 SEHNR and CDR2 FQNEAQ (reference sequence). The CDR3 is CASSLGAGLGTDTQYF. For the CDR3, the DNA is TGTGCCAGCAGCTTAGGGGCGGGGTTGGGCACAGATACGCAGTATTTT.

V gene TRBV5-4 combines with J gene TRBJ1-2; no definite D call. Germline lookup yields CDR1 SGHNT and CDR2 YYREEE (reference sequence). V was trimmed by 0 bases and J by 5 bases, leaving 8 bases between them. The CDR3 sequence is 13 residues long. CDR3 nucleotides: TGTGCCAGCAGCTTGGGACGGAGGTATGGCTACACCTTC. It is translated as CASSLGRRYGYTF. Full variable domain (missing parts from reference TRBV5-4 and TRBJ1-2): ETGVTQSPTHLIKTRGQQVTLRCSSQSGHNTVSWYQQALGQGPQFIFQYYREEENGRGNFPPRFSGLQFPNYSSELNVNALELDDSALYLCASSLGRRYGYTFGSGTRLTVV.

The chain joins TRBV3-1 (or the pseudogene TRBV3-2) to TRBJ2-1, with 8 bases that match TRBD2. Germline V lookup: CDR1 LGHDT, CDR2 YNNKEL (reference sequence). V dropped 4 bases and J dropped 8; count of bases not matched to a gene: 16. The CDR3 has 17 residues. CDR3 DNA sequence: TGTGCCAGCAGCCGCGGTCTGGCGACTAGCGTTCGCGATGAGCAGTTCTTC. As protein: CASSRGLATSVRDEQFF.

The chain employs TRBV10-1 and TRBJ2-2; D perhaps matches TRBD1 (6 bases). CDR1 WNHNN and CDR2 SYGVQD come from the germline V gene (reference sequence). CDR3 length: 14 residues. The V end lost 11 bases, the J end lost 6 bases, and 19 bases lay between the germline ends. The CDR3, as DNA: TGCGCCCCCCGGGACACCAGGGGTGCCGGGGAGCTGTTTTTT. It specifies CAPRDTRGAGELFF.

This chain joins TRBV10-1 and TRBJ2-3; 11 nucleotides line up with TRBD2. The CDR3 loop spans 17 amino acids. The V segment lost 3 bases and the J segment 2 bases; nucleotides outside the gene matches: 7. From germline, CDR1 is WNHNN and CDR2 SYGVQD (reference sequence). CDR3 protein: CASSDETSGEITDTQYF. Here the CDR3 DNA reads TGCGCCAGCAGTGACGAGACTAGCGGGGAAATCACAGATACGCAGTATTTT.

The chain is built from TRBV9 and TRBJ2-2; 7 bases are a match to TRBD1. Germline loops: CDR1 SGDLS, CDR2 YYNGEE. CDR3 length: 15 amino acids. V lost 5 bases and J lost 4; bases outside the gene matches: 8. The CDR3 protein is CASSALTGFTGELFF. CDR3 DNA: TGTGCCAGCAGTGCTCTGACAGGGTTCACCGGGGAGCTGTTTTTT.

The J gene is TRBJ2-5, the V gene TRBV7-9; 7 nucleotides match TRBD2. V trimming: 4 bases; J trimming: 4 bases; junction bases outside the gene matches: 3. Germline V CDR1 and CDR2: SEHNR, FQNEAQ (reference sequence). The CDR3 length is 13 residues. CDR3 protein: CASSSRGGETQYF. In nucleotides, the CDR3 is TGTGCCAGCAGCTCCCGCGGGGGAGAGACCCAGTACTTC.

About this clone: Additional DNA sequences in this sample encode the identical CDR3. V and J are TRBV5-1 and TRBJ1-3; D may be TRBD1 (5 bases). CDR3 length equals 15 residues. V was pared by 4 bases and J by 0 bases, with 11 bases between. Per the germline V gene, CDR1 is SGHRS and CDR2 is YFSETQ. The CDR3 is CASSPGTSSGNTIYF. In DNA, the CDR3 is TGCGCCAGCAGCCCCGGGACTTCCTCTGGAAACACCATATATTTT.

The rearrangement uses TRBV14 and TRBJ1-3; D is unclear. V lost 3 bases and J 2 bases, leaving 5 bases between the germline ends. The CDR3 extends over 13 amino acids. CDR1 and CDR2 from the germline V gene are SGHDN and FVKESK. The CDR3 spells CASSQSTGNTIYF. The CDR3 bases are TGTGCCAGCAGCCAGAGTACTGGAAACACCATATATTTT.